This entry lists 21 T cell receptor beta chains sequenced from one sample in a study of blood T cells in healthy people across ages. The second PCR ran roughly 6 to 12 cycles with a sample-barcoded 5' primer and J-beta primers. TCRdb recomputed calls from the 5' RACE reads with MiXCR, one row per CDR3 protein. The sample has about 670,000 distinct CDR3 sequences, over 40% seen once. Source material: blood. Receptors originate from an elderly man in good health.

The rearrangement uses TRBV18 and TRBJ1-1; D gene ambiguous. Germline CDR1 KGHSH, CDR2 LQKENI. V lost 0 bases to trimming and J lost 3 bases, with 11 bases between them. CDR3 length equals 15 residues. The CDR3 reads CASSPPGGTDTEAFF. Here the CDR3 DNA reads TGTGCCAGCTCACCACCGGGAGGAACCGACACTGAAGCTTTCTTT.

The rearrangement links TRBV2 to TRBJ2-1; no reliable D call. CDR3 length: 17 residues. V lost 5 bases, J lost 5 bases, and 22 bases lay in between. CDR1 is SNHLY, CDR2 FYNNEI, per germline. CDR3 DNA: TGTGCCAGCAGTTGGCCACTCGACCCCCGGCCCCACAATGAGCAGTTCTTC. This codes for CASSWPLDPRPHNEQFF.

CDR3 residues: CSASVNRNYYGYTF. The CDR3 DNA reads as TGCAGTGCTTCAGTGAACAGGAATTACTATGGCTACACCTTC. The chain is built from TRBV20-1 and TRBJ1-2; possibly TRBD1 for D (5 bases). This CDR3 is built from 14 residues. CDR1 DFQATT and CDR2 SNEGSKA come from the germline V gene (reference sequence). Trimming stripped 5 bases from V and 3 bases from J, with 16 bases between.

The rearrangement links TRBV3-1 to TRBJ2-5; D possibly corresponds to TRBD1 (5 bases). The DNA end lines up better with TRBJ2-7; the J call may be wrong. CDR1 and CDR2 from the germline V gene are LGHDT and YNNKEL (reference sequence). The CDR3 covers 14 residues. This CDR3 is CASSQEGVVGEQYF. The CDR3 region has the DNA TGTGCCAGCAGCCAAGAAGGGGTCGTGGGCGAGCAGTACTTC.

V usage is TRBV7-2 and J usage is TRBJ2-7; the D gene could be TRBD1 or TRBD2 (5 bases each). The CDR3 has 14 residues. Trimming took 5 bases from V and 2 from J, leaving 13 bases between them. Germline loops: CDR1 SGHTA, CDR2 FQGNSA. CDR3 sequence reads: CASSPWDGPYEQYF. The CDR3 bases are TGTGCCAGCAGCCCCTGGGACGGTCCCTACGAGCAGTACTTC.

The rearrangement joins TRBV5-1 to TRBJ2-5; 9 bases align to TRBD1. The CDR3 totals 15 residues. Germline loops: CDR1 SGHRS, CDR2 YFSETQ. V trimming: 3 bases; J trimming: 11 bases; junction bases outside the gene matches: 14. CDR3: CASSSGQGRLNEQYF. In DNA form, the CDR3 reads TGCGCCAGCAGCTCGGGACAGGGCCGATTAAATGAGCAGTACTTC.

The rearrangement joins TRBV6-1 to TRBJ1-2; D remains ambiguous. This CDR3 has 12 residues. V shed 1 base and J shed 6 bases, with 6 bases lying between them. Germline V gene lookup returns CDR1 MNHNS and CDR2 SASEGT. CDR3 nucleotides: TGTGCCAGCAGTGAAGGTGGCAATGGCTACACCTTC. Translated: CASSEGGNGYTF.

This clonotype has just a few counts. This rearrangement joins TRBV6-5 to TRBJ2-5, with TRBD2 identical over 7 bases. The J call may be wrong; the DNA end is better matched by TRBJ2-7. The CDR3 is 13 residues long. CDR1 is MNHEY, CDR2 SVGAGI, per germline. The CDR3 protein is CASSYGRGHEQYF. CDR3 DNA: TGTGCCAGCAGTTACGGGAGGGGCCACGAGCAGTACTTC.

The genes are TRBV6-5 and TRBJ2-1, with D possibly TRBD2 on 6 matching bases. Germline values: CDR1 MNHEY, CDR2 SVGAGI. The CDR3 is made up of 16 amino acids. Deletions cut 3 bases from V and 10 bases from J, with 22 bases between. The DNA of the CDR3 is TGTGCCAGCAGTTATTCGCGGGGCCTGACCGGTTCCGAGCAGTTCTTC. This encodes CASSYSRGLTGSEQFF.

This clonotype was seen more than once but under ten times. The rearrangement links TRBV3-1 to TRBJ2-3, with TRBD2 identical over 7 bases. The trim removed 0 bases at V and 6 bases at J, leaving 3 bases unmatched. This CDR3 contains 14 residues. Looked up from germline, CDR1 is LGHDT and CDR2 is YNNKEL (reference sequence). The CDR3 protein is CASSQDSTSDTQYF. DNA for the CDR3: TGTGCCAGCAGCCAAGATTCGACTAGCGATACGCAGTATTTT.

This clonotype was found a few times. The chain combines TRBV3-1 with TRBJ2-1, with 11 bases that match TRBD2. V trimming: 7 bases; J trimming: 5 bases; junction bases outside the gene matches: 7. CDR1 and CDR2 from the germline V gene are LGHDT and YNNKEL (reference sequence). The CDR3 loop spans 15 amino acids. The CDR3 DNA reads as TGTGCCAGCACCTATCTAGCGGGAGGTCACAATGAGCAGTTCTTC. It codes for CASTYLAGGHNEQFF.

The genes are TRBV20-1 and TRBJ2-3; TRBD2 matches 7 bases. The CDR3 has 12 amino acids. Germline CDR1 is DFQATT and CDR2 is SNEGSKA (reference sequence). V shed 4 bases, J shed 4 bases, and the junction held 2 bases outside the gene matches. CDR3 region: CSAMLAADTQYF. The DNA of the CDR3 is TGCAGTGCTATGCTAGCGGCAGATACGCAGTATTTT.

This clonotype was counted only a few times. This chain links TRBV4-1 with TRBJ1-1; 8 nucleotides agree with TRBD1. The length of the CDR3 is 15 residues. In germline, CDR1 is MGHRA, CDR2 YSYEKL. V gave up 3 bases and J gave up 1 base; unmatched junction bases: 4. DNA of the CDR3: TGCGCCAGCAGCCATCCCGGGACAGGGAACACTGAAGCTTTCTTT. Translation: CASSHPGTGNTEAFF.

This clonotype was recorded a few times. The V gene is TRBV2, the J gene TRBJ1-2; D call uncertain. Deletions cut 6 bases from V and 6 bases from J, with 14 bases between. From germline, CDR1 is SNHLY and CDR2 FYNNEI. This CDR3 is 13 amino acids long. The CDR3: CASSQEAGDGYTF. The CDR3 DNA reads TGTGCCAGCAGCCAAGAGGCAGGAGATGGCTACACCTTC.

V gene TRBV12-3 or TRBV12-4 combines with J gene TRBJ2-7, with 8 bases identical to TRBD1. Trimming removed 6 bases from V and 3 bases from J; junction bases left unmatched: 7. The CDR3 runs 14 residues. CDR3 in DNA: TGTGCCAGCAGCCCCCAGGGGGCCTTCTACGAGCAGTACTTC. Translating it yields CASSPQGAFYEQYF.

This clonotype was seen only a few times. This rearrangement joins TRBV5-6 to TRBJ2-1; TRBD1 agrees at 10 bases. Germline values: CDR1 SGHDT, CDR2 YYEEEE. V dropped 4 bases and J dropped 5; count of bases not matched to a gene: 6. CDR3 size: 15 residues. CDR3 protein: CASSPRTGGDNEQFF. The CDR3 coding sequence is TGTGCCAGCAGCCCCCGGACAGGGGGGGACAATGAGCAGTTCTTC.

Only a few counts were recorded for this clonotype. The genes are TRBV6-2 or TRBV6-3 and TRBJ2-1, with TRBD2 identical over 13 bases. Looked up from germline, CDR1 is MNHEY and CDR2 is SVGEGT. CDR3 length: 16 residues. V dropped 5 bases and J dropped 4; count of bases not matched to a gene: 5. CDR3: CASSSGLAGEYNEQFF. As DNA, the CDR3 is TGTGCCAGCAGTAGCGGACTAGCGGGAGAGTACAATGAGCAGTTCTTC.

The rearrangement joins TRBV5-1 to TRBJ2-7; D tentatively reads TRBD1 or TRBD2 (6 bases each). Trimming removed 7 bases at V and 5 bases at J, with 19 bases between. The CDR3 is 14 residues long. Germline CDR1 and CDR2: SGHRS and YFSETQ. CDR3 coding DNA: TGCGCCAGCGGGAACAGGGCTCCGGGGGACGAGCAGTACTTC. Protein sequence: CASGNRAPGDEQYF. The full variable domain, in which reference TRBV5-1 and TRBJ2-7 provide the parts outside the CDR3, is KAGVTQTPRYLIKTRGQQVTLSCSPISGHRSVSWYQQTPGQGLQFLFEYFSETQRNKGNFPGRFSGRQFSNSRSEMNVSTLELGDSALYLCASGNRAPGDEQYFGPGTRLTVT.

This clonotype has a handful of counts. This may arise from a read error, as a much more abundant clone is one base away. The V gene is TRBV7-3, the J gene TRBJ2-1, with 7 bases lining up with TRBD1. The CDR3 is 14 residues long. The germline V gene has CDR1 SGHTA and CDR2 FQGTGA. The CDR3 DNA is TGTGCCGGCAGCTCCCAAGGACAGGAGAATGAGCAGTTCTTC. It translates to CAGSSQGQENEQFF.

This clonotype was picked up a small number of times. The chain couples TRBV6-6 to TRBJ1-1, with 9 bases lining up with TRBD1. In germline, CDR1 is MNHNY, CDR2 SVGAGI (reference sequence). Unmatched junction bases numbered 5, after V lost 1 base and J lost 5 bases. The CDR3 consists of 15 residues. The CDR3 reads CASSYLGQGRTEAFF. The CDR3 DNA is TGTGCCAGCAGTTACTTGGGACAGGGACGAACTGAAGCTTTCTTT.

This clonotype was seen more than once but under ten times. V usage is TRBV11-2 and J usage is TRBJ2-5; 12 positions match TRBD2. The J call could be wrong; TRBJ2-7 is a better fit for the DNA end. This CDR3 contains 20 residues. The germline gives CDR1 SGHAT, CDR2 FQNNGV. CDR3 residues: CASSLFRTSGIPAGSYEQYF. CDR3 coding DNA: TGTGCCAGCAGCCTATTCCGGACTAGCGGGATCCCCGCCGGCTCCTACGAGCAGTACTTC.